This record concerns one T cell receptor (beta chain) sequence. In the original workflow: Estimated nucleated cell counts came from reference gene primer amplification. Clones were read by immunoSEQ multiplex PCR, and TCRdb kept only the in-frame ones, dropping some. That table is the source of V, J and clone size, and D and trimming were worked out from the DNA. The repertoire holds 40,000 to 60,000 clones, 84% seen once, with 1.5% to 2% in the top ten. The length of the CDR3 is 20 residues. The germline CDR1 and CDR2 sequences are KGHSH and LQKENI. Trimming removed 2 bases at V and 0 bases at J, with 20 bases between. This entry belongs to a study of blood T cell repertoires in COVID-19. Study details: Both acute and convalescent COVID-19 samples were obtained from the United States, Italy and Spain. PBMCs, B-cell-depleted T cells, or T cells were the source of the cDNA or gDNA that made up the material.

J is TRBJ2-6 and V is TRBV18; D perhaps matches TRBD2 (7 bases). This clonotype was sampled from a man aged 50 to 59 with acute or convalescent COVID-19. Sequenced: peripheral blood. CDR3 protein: CASSPSVRGAQISGANVLTF. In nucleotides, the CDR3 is TGTGCCAGCTCACCATCCGTTCGGGGGGCGCAGATCTCTGGGGCCAACGTCCTGACTTTC. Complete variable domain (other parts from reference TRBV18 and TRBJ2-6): NAGVMQNPRHLVRRRGQEARLRCSPMKGHSHVYWYRQLPEEGLKFMVYLQKENIIDESGMPKERFSAEFPKEGPSILRIQQVVRGDSAAYFCASSPSVRGAQISGANVLTFGAGSRLTVL.